The present entry profiles one TCR beta chain with its context. Its antigen is unidentified. This CDR3 has 17 amino acids. Trimming cost V 0 bases and J 6 bases; bases outside gene matches: 12. From germline, CDR1 is SGDLS and CDR2 YYNGEE. The data originate from a study of T cells in localized non-small cell lung cancer. Overall study results and limits: Adjacent lung tissue had a median approximately 57 of the top 100 clones found in the tumor. It was uninvolved adjacent lung that showed the highest T cell clonality, exceeding tumor. A single tumor region was sequenced, leaving heterogeneity possible. There was an association of higher blood T cell density with longer overall survival.

Clones were read by immunoSEQ multiplex PCR, and TCRdb kept only the in-frame ones, dropping some. The table records roughly 32,000 clones, around 90% of them present only once. The source is a woman between 35 and 75 years old with stage III lung adenocarcinoma. Sequenced material: peripheral blood mononuclear cells, taken before any cancer treatment. V is TRBV9 and J is TRBJ2-1; 7 nucleotides line up with TRBD1. CDR3 nucleotides: TGTGCCAGCAGCGTAGGCACAGGGGCCGGTTCTTCCAATGAGCAGTTCTTC. Translated: CASSVGTGAGSSNEQFF.